Following are 28 T cell receptor beta chains from one sample sequenced in a study of T cells in Graves' hyperthyroidism and ophthalmopathy. Amplified regions were TCR beta CDR3 sequences from RNA transcripts. Primed by the HTBI set, a first-round RT-PCR was run on the TCR CDR3. MiXCR, applied by TCRdb to the multiplex PCR reads, yields one record per CDR3 protein. The repertoire includes approximately 430,000 distinct CDR3 sequences, roughly 15% of them detected once, and under 15% sits in the top ten. Material for sequencing was blood. These receptors all come from a young man with Graves' ophthalmopathy.

In this sample, this clonotype turned up many times. This sequence joins TRBV20-1 and TRBJ1-2; D remains unclear. Trimming took off 2 bases at V and 5 bases at J, with 18 bases between the two ends. This CDR3 region has 15 residues. Germline loops: CDR1 DFQATT, CDR2 SNEGSKA (reference sequence). This chain's CDR3 is CSARTRALSPYGYTF. The CDR3 region has the DNA TGCAGTGCTAGAACAAGGGCCCTCTCCCCTTATGGCTACACCTTC.

The V and J genes are TRBV18 and TRBJ2-2, with D perhaps given as TRBD1 or TRBD2 (5 bases each). Per the germline V gene, CDR1 is KGHSH and CDR2 is LQKENI. The CDR3 is made up of 17 amino acids. Between the trimmed V and J ends, which lost 2 bases and 4 bases, there was a span of 17 bases. The chain's CDR3 is CASSPSGTVKITGELFF. Written as DNA, the CDR3 is TGTGCCAGCTCACCATCCGGGACCGTAAAAATCACCGGGGAGCTGTTTTTT.

This clonotype showed up many times. The chain employs TRBV5-1 and TRBJ1-2, with D tentatively TRBD1 (5 bases). This CDR3 has 14 amino acids. The V end lost 4 bases, the J end lost 7 bases, and 17 bases lay between the germline ends. Germline CDR1 reads SGHRS; CDR2 reads YFSETQ. Here the CDR3 DNA reads TGCGCCAGCAGCGGCCGGGACGGTCTAATTGGCTACACCTTC. Amino acids: CASSGRDGLIGYTF.

This clonotype was seen a few times. For the CDR3, the DNA is TGTGCCTGGAGTGTATTAGCGGGGGGGCCGACAGATACGCAGTATTTT. This gives the protein CAWSVLAGGPTDTQYF. This chain joins TRBV30 and TRBJ2-3, with TRBD2 matching over 11 bases. The CDR3 length is 16 residues. Trimming took 0 bases from V and 3 from J; bases not matched to a gene: 5. CDR1 is GTSNPN and CDR2 is SVGIG in the germline V gene (reference sequence).

At least ten counts were recorded for this clonotype. The V gene is TRBV24-1, the J gene TRBJ1-2, with D uncertain. V lost 4 bases and J lost 8, with 13 bases in between. Germline CDR1 is KGHDR and CDR2 is SFDVKD. The CDR3 consists of 13 residues. CDR3 region: CATSDEFQTGYTF. As DNA, the CDR3 is TGTGCCACCAGTGACGAATTTCAGACAGGCTACACCTTC.

The gene calls are TRBV7-9 and TRBJ1-4; 12 positions agree with TRBD1. With V trimmed by 4 bases and J by 7 bases, 7 bases remained unmatched. This CDR3 comprises 16 residues. CDR1 is SEHNR and CDR2 is FQNEAQ in the germline V gene (reference sequence). The CDR3 sequence is CASSSGTGGGLEKLFF. DNA of the CDR3: TGTGCCAGCAGCTCTGGGACAGGGGGCGGGCTTGAAAAACTGTTTTTT.

At least ten counts were recorded for this clonotype. Compared with germline, one end of the junction differs, possibly owing to a read error. V and J are TRBV2 and TRBJ2-1; D gene uncertain. This CDR3 region has 13 residues. CDR1 is SNHLY and CDR2 is FYNNEI in the germline V gene. This chain's CDR3 is CASGEQSYSEQFF. The CDR3 DNA follows: TGTGCCAGCGGAGAGCAGTCCTACAGTGAGCAGTTCTTC. The variable domain in full, completed from reference TRBV2 and TRBJ2-1, reads EPEVTQTPSHQVTQMGQEVILRCVPISNHLYFYWYRQILGQKVEFLVSFYNNEISEKSEIFDDQFSVERPDGSNFTLKIRSTKLEDSAMYFCASGEQSYSEQFFGPGTRLTVL.

This clonotype was observed a single time. This sequence may be a read error, since a much larger clone differs from it by one base. CDR3 protein: CASRPYSSGRSTGELFF. CDR3 coding DNA: TGTGCCAGCAGACCCTACTCTAGCGGGAGGAGCACCGGGGAGCTGTTTTTT. The chain joins TRBV6-1 to TRBJ2-2; 11 bases line up with TRBD2. The CDR3 contains 17 residues. Germline CDR1 and CDR2: MNHNS and SASEGT. With 6 bases clipped from V and 4 bases from J, the junction kept 10 bases outside the gene matches.

The sample holds a few counts of this clonotype. The chain uses TRBV24-1 and TRBJ2-2; D gene ambiguous. The germline V gene encodes CDR1 KGHDR and CDR2 SFDVKD. V lost 5 bases and J lost 6, with 9 bases in between. The CDR3 has 13 residues. The CDR3, as DNA: TGTGCCACCAGTGGGGCGGATGCCGGGGAGCTGTTTTTT. Translation: CATSGADAGELFF.

This clonotype was picked up a small number of times. The chain couples TRBV19 to TRBJ2-3; D call uncertain. V was clipped by 5 bases and J by 3 bases, with 12 bases between them. This CDR3 is 14 amino acids long. Germline V lookup: CDR1 LNHDA, CDR2 SQIVND (reference sequence). CDR3 in amino acids: CASSSRVMTDTQYF. CDR3 nucleotide sequence: TGTGCCAGTAGTTCACGCGTCATGACAGATACGCAGTATTTT.

On this clonotype itself: Just one base apart from a much larger clone, this may be a read error. The rearrangement joins TRBV6-1 to TRBJ2-7, with D hard to call. The germline gives CDR1 MNHNS, CDR2 SASEGT. The CDR3 contains 13 residues. DNA for the CDR3: TGCGCCAGCAGTGATAGGGAACCCGATGAGCAGTACTTC. It is translated as CASSDREPDEQYF.

V is TRBV20-1 and J is TRBJ1-4; TRBD1 might be the D (5 bases). The germline V gene has CDR1 DFQATT and CDR2 SNEGSKA (reference sequence). V was shortened by 2 bases and J by 0 bases, with 10 bases between the two germline ends. This CDR3 has 15 amino acids. The CDR3 nucleotides read TGCAGTGCTAGATTAGACAGATCAACTAATGAAAAACTGTTTTTT. This gives the protein CSARLDRSTNEKLFF.

CDR3: CASSPIDRDLAGELFF. CDR3 in DNA: TGTGCCAGCAGTCCGATTGACAGGGACTTGGCCGGGGAGCTGTTTTTT. The chain is built from TRBV6-1 and TRBJ2-2; D perhaps matches TRBD1 (7 bases). Trimming cost V 5 bases and J 6 bases, with 19 bases left between them. Per the germline V gene, CDR1 is MNHNS and CDR2 is SASEGT. The CDR3 sequence is 16 residues long.

This clonotype was recorded at least ten times. The rearrangement uses TRBV29-1 and TRBJ2-4; D is unresolved. The CDR3 covers 14 residues. Germline assignment: CDR1 SQVTM and CDR2 ANQGSEA. V lost 2 bases and J lost 0, with 8 bases in between. The CDR3 DNA sequence: TGCAGCGTTGAAACCAGACTAGCCAAAAACATTCAGTACTTC. Residues: CSVETRLAKNIQYF.

This clonotype appeared a few times. CDR3 bases: TGCAGCGTCCCGGGACAGGACCTCACAGATACGCAGTATTTT. Its translation is CSVPGQDLTDTQYF. The genes are TRBV29-1 and TRBJ2-3; 8 bases align to TRBD1. CDR3 length equals 14 residues. With 6 bases clipped from V and 2 bases from J, the junction kept 7 bases outside the gene matches. CDR1 is SQVTM and CDR2 is ANQGSEA in the germline V gene.

In this sample, this clonotype turned up a few times. For the CDR3, the DNA is TGCGCCAGCAGTGAGTTCGGGACTAGCGAGCATTACAATGAGCAGTTCTTC. It yields the protein CASSEFGTSEHYNEQFF. The J gene is TRBJ2-1, the V gene TRBV10-1, with 10 bases identical to TRBD2. There are 17 residues in the CDR3. Germline CDR1 WNHNN, CDR2 SYGVQD (reference sequence). J was trimmed by 4 bases and V by 1 base; bases with no gene match: 7.

The chain recombines TRBV18 with TRBJ2-4; D unresolved. CDR1 and CDR2 (germline): KGHSH, LQKENI. The V gene lost 3 bases and the J gene lost 3 bases, with 12 bases spanning the gap. The CDR3 has 15 residues. The CDR3 DNA sequence: TGTGCCAGCTCACCCCCCGGTCCGGGCAAAAACATTCAGTACTTC. This translates into CASSPPGPGKNIQYF. The whole variable domain, remainder taken from reference TRBV18 and TRBJ2-4, is NAGVMQNPRHLVRRRGQEARLRCSPMKGHSHVYWYRQLPEEGLKFMVYLQKENIIDESGMPKERFSAEFPKEGPSILRIQQVVRGDSAAYFCASSPPGPGKNIQYFGAGTRLSVL.

This clonotype has ten or more counts. The chain is built from TRBV6-6 and TRBJ2-7; 7 nucleotides line up with TRBD1. The germline CDR1 and CDR2 sequences are MNHNY and SVGAGI (reference sequence). J gave up 3 bases and V 4 bases, and 3 bases lay outside the gene matches. The CDR3 is 13 residues long. CDR3 nucleotide sequence: TGTGCCAGCAGTTCGAACAGGGGCTACGAGCAGTACTTC. Encoded protein: CASSSNRGYEQYF.

This CDR3 reads CASSFSGKGKTQYF. DNA for the CDR3: TGTGCCAGCAGCTTCAGCGGGAAGGGGAAGACCCAGTACTTC. The rearrangement joins TRBV11-3 to TRBJ2-5; TRBD2 matches 7 bases. CDR1 SGHNT and CDR2 YENEEA come from the germline V gene. This CDR3 is 14 amino acids long. V lost 3 bases to trimming and J lost 6 bases; unmatched junction nucleotides: 7. Full variable domain (outside the CDR3, taken from reference TRBV11-3 and TRBJ2-5): EAGVVQSPRYKIIEKKQPVAFWCNPISGHNTLYWYLQNLGQGPELLIRYENEEAVDDSQLPKDRFSAERLKGVDSTLKIQPAELGDSAVYLCASSFSGKGKTQYFGPGTRLLVL.

This clonotype was counted a few times. The chain recombines TRBV6-1 with TRBJ2-1; D unclear. CDR3 length equals 15 residues. V shed 3 bases and J shed 0 bases, with 9 bases lying between them. The germline V gene has CDR1 MNHNS and CDR2 SASEGT. The CDR3: CASSDWRSSYNEQFF. The DNA of the CDR3 is TGTGCCAGCAGTGATTGGCGGAGCTCCTACAATGAGCAGTTCTTC.

This clonotype was detected ten times or more. The J gene is TRBJ2-2, the V gene TRBV29-1; D not resolved. Germline V gene sequence: CDR1 SQVTM, CDR2 ANQGSEA. The CDR3 has 11 amino acids. V was pared by 7 bases and J by 3 bases, with 6 bases between. The CDR3 protein is CSAWDTGELFF. The DNA of the CDR3 is TGCAGCGCCTGGGACACCGGGGAGCTGTTTTTT.

In its sample, this clonotype was seen many times. The V gene is TRBV24-1, the J gene TRBJ2-1, with 7 bases matching TRBD1. The CDR3 has 11 residues. J gave up 7 bases and V 12 bases, and 5 bases lay outside the gene matches. Germline loops: CDR1 KGHDR, CDR2 SFDVKD. The DNA for the CDR3 is TGTGCCTCGGGACAGTGGAATGAGCAGTTCTTC. Translated: CASGQWNEQFF.

V usage is TRBV4-1 and J usage is TRBJ2-5, with 8 nucleotides matching TRBD2. CDR3 length equals 16 residues. Germline V lookup: CDR1 MGHRA, CDR2 YSYEKL. J gave up 1 base and V 1 base, and 5 bases lay outside the gene matches. The CDR3 region has the DNA TGCGCCAGCAGCCAAGGTAGCGGGGCCCTCCAAGAGACCCAGTACTTC. This gives the protein CASSQGSGALQETQYF.

The chain combines TRBV5-1 with TRBJ2-7, with D perhaps given as TRBD1 or TRBD2 (5 bases each). The CDR3 has 16 residues. With 0 bases removed from V and 5 bases from J, the gap between germline ends came to 18 bases. Germline V gene sequence: CDR1 SGHRS, CDR2 YFSETQ. DNA of the CDR3: TGCGCCAGCAGCTTGGCGGGGACCCCCCTAACCAACGAGCAGTACTTC. Translating it yields CASSLAGTPLTNEQYF.

Regarding this clonotype: A read error may produce the germline difference seen at one junction end. The chain is built from TRBV30 and TRBJ2-7; the D gene is possibly TRBD1 (8 bases). The germline V gene has CDR1 GTSNPN and CDR2 SVGIG (reference sequence). The CDR3 covers 13 residues. The CDR3 sequence is CAGRGTGTYEQYF. DNA of the CDR3: TGTGCCGGGAGGGGGACAGGAACGTACGAGCAGTACTTC. The full variable domain, rest sourced from reference TRBV30 and TRBJ2-7, is SQTIHQWPATLVQPVGSPLSLECTVEGTSNPNLYWYRQAAGRGLQLLFYSVGIGQISSEVPQNLSASRPQDRQFILSSKKLLLSDSGFYLCAGRGTGTYEQYFGPGTRLTVT.

The sample holds a few counts of this clonotype. The rearrangement links TRBV3-1 to TRBJ2-7; 7 bases are shared with TRBD1. The V and J ends lost 8 bases and 6 bases, in that order; junction bases with no gene match: 7. There are 12 residues in the CDR3. Germline-derived CDR1 and CDR2 are LGHDT and YNNKEL (reference sequence). DNA of the CDR3: TGTGCCAGCGAAAGACAGGGAGCCGAGCAGTACTTC. Translation gives CASERQGAEQYF.

The genes are TRBV7-8 and TRBJ2-7; D is unresolved. The ends were cut back, 1 base at V and 3 bases at J, with 10 bases in the middle. Germline V gives CDR1 SGHVS, CDR2 FQNEAQ. The CDR3 is made up of 14 amino acids. Here the CDR3 DNA reads TGTGCCAGCAGCTTAGTTTTAGGGAACTACGAGCAGTACTTC. Amino acids: CASSLVLGNYEQYF.

This clonotype was recorded many times. The chain joins TRBV12-3 or TRBV12-4 to TRBJ1-2; 7 bases agree with TRBD1. The CDR3 has 15 residues. Trimming cost V 4 bases and J 0 bases; bases outside gene matches: 5. The CDR3 nucleotides read TGTGCCAGCAGTTACGCACAGGGGTCTAACTATGGCTACACCTTC. Its translation is CASSYAQGSNYGYTF.